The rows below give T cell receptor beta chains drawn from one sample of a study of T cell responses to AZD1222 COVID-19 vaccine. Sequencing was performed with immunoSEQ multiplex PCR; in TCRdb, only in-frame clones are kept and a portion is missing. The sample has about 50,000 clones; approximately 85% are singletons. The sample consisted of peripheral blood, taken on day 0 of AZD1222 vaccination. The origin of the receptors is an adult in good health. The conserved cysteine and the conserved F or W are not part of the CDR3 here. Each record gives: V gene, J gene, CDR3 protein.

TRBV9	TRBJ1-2	ASSGTAFYGYT
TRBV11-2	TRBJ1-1	ASSLDGPASGF
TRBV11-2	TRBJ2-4	ASSSHLGAEVRNIQY
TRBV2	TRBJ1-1	ASKREMNTEAF
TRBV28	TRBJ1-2	ASSLLTSGSDGYT
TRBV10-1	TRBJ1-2	ASSESAVYGYT
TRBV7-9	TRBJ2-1	ASKKAGGNEQF
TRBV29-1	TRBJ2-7	SSTGTDSYEQY
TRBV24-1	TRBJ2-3	ATSDRSGGATDTQY
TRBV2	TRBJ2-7	AARPGLPYEQY
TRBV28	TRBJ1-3	ASLGRLSSGNTIY
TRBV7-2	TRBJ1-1	ASSFWGGSTEAF
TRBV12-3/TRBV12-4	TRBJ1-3	AIHGGNTIY
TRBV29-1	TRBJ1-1	SVGNTEAF
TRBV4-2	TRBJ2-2	ASSQEWTGELF
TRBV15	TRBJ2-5	ATSSARGSRETQY
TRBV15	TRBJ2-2	ATSRVLPGELF
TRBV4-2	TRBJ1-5	ASSQLRDSNQPQH
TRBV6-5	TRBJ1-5	ASRNTHLVQPQH
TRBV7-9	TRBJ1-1	ASSLQRPEAF
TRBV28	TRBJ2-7	ASTEGRLTYEQY
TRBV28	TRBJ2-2	ASTQTGELF
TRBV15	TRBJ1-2	ATSRALTGVYGYT
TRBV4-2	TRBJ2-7	ASSQRGAPGAYEQY
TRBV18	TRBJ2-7	ASSRDRDAEQY
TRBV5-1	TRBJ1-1	ASSQRQGDTEAF
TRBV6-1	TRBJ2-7	ASSEGGAVYEQY
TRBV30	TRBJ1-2	AWSRSWGYGYT
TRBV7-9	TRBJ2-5	ASSLWDSSLRETQY
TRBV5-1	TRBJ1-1	ASSLGTVRVNTEAF
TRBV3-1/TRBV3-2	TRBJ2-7	ASSQGPESSYEQY
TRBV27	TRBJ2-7	ASSYRDSYEQY
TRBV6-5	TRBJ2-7	ASSYSEGYEQY
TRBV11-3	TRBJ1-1	ASKTTDNTEAF
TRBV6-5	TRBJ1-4	ASSRQGGEKLF
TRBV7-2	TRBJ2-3	ASRQRWDTQY
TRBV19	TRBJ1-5	ASTDYRDWGQPQH
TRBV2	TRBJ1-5	ASSEFRGNQPQH
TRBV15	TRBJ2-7	ATSRDVDRSYEQY
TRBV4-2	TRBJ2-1	ASSPNPGTSGGEQF
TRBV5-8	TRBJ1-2	ASSLGVGQGNYGYT
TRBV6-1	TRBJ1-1	ASREQGAGRTQNTEAF
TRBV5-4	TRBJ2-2	ASSLALGVVNTGELF